A selection of T cell receptor beta chains follows, all from one sample in a study of response to subunit inactivated influenza vaccine. Using its own MiXCR run on the RT-PCR reads, TCRdb lists one record per CDR3 protein. Among hundreds of thousands of distinct CDR3 sequences listed, approximately 20% were seen once. The source was PBMCs from blood, collected approximately 20 months after vaccination. The receptors here all came from a man between 50 and 75 years old who received an inactivated influenza vaccine. CDR3s include the opening cysteine and the closing phenylalanine or tryptophan. A D gene is named only where the DNA matches it firmly. Only part of the rows carry a size: once, few, many, or a class if the clone is expanded.

D: -; J: TRBJ1-1; size: -; V: TRBV29-1; CDR3: CSVGGASNTEAFF; DNA: TGCAGCGTAGGAGGGGCTTCGAACACTGAAGCTTTCTTT
D: -; J: TRBJ1-1; size: many; V: TRBV4-3; CDR3: CASSQARDTEAFF; DNA: TGCGCCAGCAGCCAAGCCAGGGACACTGAAGCTTTCTTT
D: -; J: TRBJ1-1; size: many; V: TRBV10-3; CDR3: CAISAPPNTEAFF; DNA: TGTGCCATCAGTGCCCCCCCGAACACTGAAGCTTTCTTT
D: -; J: TRBJ1-3; size: -; V: TRBV20-1; CDR3: CSAPDRIPGNTIYF; DNA: TGCAGTGCCCCTGACAGGATCCCTGGAAACACCATATATTTT
D: -; J: TRBJ2-3; size: few; V: TRBV6-5; CDR3: CASSYSPGREDTQYF; DNA: TGTGCCAGCAGTTACTCTCCGGGGAGAGAGGATACGCAGTATTTT
D: TRBD1; J: TRBJ1-1; size: few; V: TRBV30; CDR3: CAWSVLGQGAEAFF; DNA: TGTGCCTGGAGTGTCCTTGGCCAGGGGGCTGAAGCTTTCTTT
D: -; J: TRBJ2-1; size: -; V: TRBV24-1; CDR3: CATSDPRDKSYNEQFF; DNA: TGTGCCACCAGTGATCCTCGGGACAAGTCCTACAATGAGCAGTTCTTC
D: -; J: TRBJ1-2; size: many; V: TRBV6-5; CDR3: CASIPAGLNYGYTF; DNA: TGTGCCAGCATTCCCGCTGGGCTTAACTATGGCTACACCTTC
D: TRBD1; J: TRBJ2-5; size: -; V: TRBV11-2; CDR3: CASSLGTGGAETQYF; DNA: TGTGCCAGCAGCTTAGGGACAGGGGGAGCGGAGACCCAGTACTTC
D: TRBD1; J: TRBJ1-2; size: few; V: TRBV9; CDR3: CASSVATGQPNYGYTF; DNA: TGTGCCAGCAGCGTAGCTACGGGACAGCCTAACTATGGCTACACCTTC
D: TRBD2; J: TRBJ2-1; size: -; V: TRBV6-2/TRBV6-3; CDR3: CASSWTSGRSSSYNEQFF; DNA: TGTGCCAGCAGCTGGACTAGCGGGAGGTCGAGCTCCTACAATGAGCAGTTCTTC
D: -; J: TRBJ1-6; size: -; V: TRBV5-1; CDR3: CASSLGQEPPLHF; DNA: TGCGCCAGCAGCTTGGGTCAGGAACCACCCCTCCACTTT
D: -; J: TRBJ1-1; size: -; V: TRBV10-3; CDR3: CAISESQWNTEAFF; DNA: TGTGCCATCAGTGAGTCGCAGTGGAACACTGAAGCTTTCTTT
D: TRBD1; J: TRBJ1-4; size: many; V: TRBV5-1; CDR3: CASSSGQGGEKLFF; DNA: TGCGCCAGCAGCTCAGGACAGGGCGGTGAAAAACTGTTTTTT
D: -; J: TRBJ1-2; size: -; V: TRBV5-5; CDR3: CASSPGGGRGYGYTF; DNA: TGTGCCAGCAGCCCCGGGGGCGGTCGGGGCTATGGCTACACCTTC
D: TRBD1; J: TRBJ1-2; size: many; V: TRBV6-6; CDR3: CASRSGTGSDYTF; DNA: TGTGCCAGCAGGTCCGGGACAGGATCGGACTACACCTTC
D: -; J: TRBJ2-5; size: -; V: TRBV28; CDR3: CASSDSSGLEGETQYF; DNA: TGTGCCAGCTCTGATTCCAGTGGTCTGGAGGGAGAGACCCAGTACTTC
D: TRBD1; J: TRBJ1-1; size: many; V: TRBV29-1; CDR3: CSVRQGPDTEAFF; DNA: TGCAGCGTAAGACAGGGCCCGGACACTGAAGCTTTCTTT
D: TRBD2; J: TRBJ2-5; size: few; V: TRBV11-2; CDR3: CASSLVVPSGGRKETQYF; DNA: TGTGCCAGCAGCTTAGTAGTCCCTAGCGGGGGCCGTAAAGAGACCCAGTACTTC
D: -; J: TRBJ2-4; size: -; V: TRBV9; CDR3: CASSVDAGKNIQYF; DNA: TGTGCCAGCAGCGTAGACGCAGGTAAAAACATTCAGTACTTC
D: -; J: TRBJ1-1; size: -; V: TRBV6-6; CDR3: CASRGTQNTEAFF; DNA: TGTGCCAGCAGGGGCACCCAGAACACTGAAGCTTTCTTT
D: -; J: TRBJ2-5; size: -; V: TRBV20-1; CDR3: CSGRGGIQETQYF; DNA: TGCAGTGGGAGGGGGGGCATCCAAGAGACCCAGTACTTC
D: -; J: TRBJ1-4; size: few; V: TRBV12-2; CDR3: CASRLRLGDSGEKLFF; DNA: TGTGCAAGTCGCTTAAGGTTGGGGGACAGTGGAGAAAAACTGTTTTTT
D: -; J: TRBJ1-5; size: -; V: TRBV15; CDR3: CATSRGEGRASLNRPQHF; DNA: TGTGCCACCAGCAGAGGCGAAGGACGAGCTAGCCTTAACCGGCCCCAGCATTTT
D: -; J: TRBJ2-2; size: -; V: TRBV6-5; CDR3: CASSYTSTNTGELFF; DNA: TGTGCCAGCAGTTACACTAGCACGAACACCGGGGAGCTGTTTTTT
D: -; J: TRBJ2-2; size: -; V: TRBV6-2/TRBV6-3; CDR3: CASSPGLTGELFF; DNA: TGTGCCAGCAGCCCCGGACTCACCGGGGAGCTGTTTTTT
D: TRBD2; J: TRBJ2-7; size: few; V: TRBV6-5; CDR3: CASSYAGGSSYEQYF; DNA: TGTGCCAGCAGTTACGCCGGCGGGAGCTCCTACGAGCAGTACTTC
D: -; J: TRBJ2-6; size: -; V: TRBV12-3/TRBV12-4; CDR3: CATQSSGANVLTF; DNA: TGTGCCACACAAAGCTCTGGGGCCAACGTCCTGACTTTC
D: TRBD2; J: TRBJ2-3; size: many; V: TRBV28; CDR3: CASSSLLTSELTDTQYF; DNA: TGTGCCAGCAGTTCCCTTTTGACTAGCGAGCTCACAGATACGCAGTATTTT
D: -; J: TRBJ1-1; size: -; V: TRBV2; CDR3: CASSDSRGSTEAFF; DNA: TGTGCCAGCAGTGATAGCAGGGGTAGTACTGAAGCTTTCTTT
D: TRBD1; J: TRBJ1-3; size: -; V: TRBV12-3/TRBV12-4; CDR3: CASSWTGAGNTIYF; DNA: TGTGCCAGCAGTTGGACAGGGGCGGGAAACACCATATATTTT
D: TRBD2; J: TRBJ2-7; size: -; V: TRBV20-1; CDR3: CSASRSGGTYEQYF; DNA: TGCAGTGCTAGTCGTAGCGGGGGGACATACGAGCAGTACTTC
D: -; J: TRBJ1-5; size: -; V: TRBV15; CDR3: CATSRESRSGQPQHF; DNA: TGTGCCACCAGCAGAGAATCCCGTTCCGGTCAGCCCCAGCATTTT
D: -; J: TRBJ1-5; size: many; V: TRBV28; CDR3: CASSTVWDRERNQPQHF; DNA: TGTGCCAGCTCAACCGTATGGGATCGGGAGCGCAATCAGCCCCAGCATTTT
D: -; J: TRBJ1-2; size: -; V: TRBV6-1; CDR3: CASRRGAAYGYTF; DNA: TGTGCCAGCAGACGGGGGGCGGCCTATGGCTACACCTTC
D: TRBD1; J: TRBJ1-1; size: -; V: TRBV29-1; CDR3: CSVKTPGQMNTEAFF; DNA: TGCAGCGTTAAGACGCCGGGACAGATGAACACTGAAGCTTTCTTT
D: TRBD2; J: TRBJ2-2; size: -; V: TRBV19; CDR3: CASSMRFSGSLRTGELFF; DNA: TGTGCCAGTAGTATGCGTTTTAGCGGGAGCCTCCGCACCGGGGAGCTGTTTTTT
D: -; J: TRBJ1-2; size: many; V: TRBV11-2; CDR3: CASSLGLQGTGYTF; DNA: TGTGCCAGCAGCTTAGGTTTGCAGGGTACAGGCTACACCTTC
D: -; J: TRBJ2-7; size: -; V: TRBV14; CDR3: CASSKRQFSYEQYF; DNA: TGTGCCAGCAGCAAGCGACAATTCTCCTACGAGCAGTACTTC
D: TRBD1; J: TRBJ1-1; size: few; V: TRBV5-6; CDR3: CASSIRQGFEAFF; DNA: TGTGCCAGCAGCATACGACAGGGCTTTGAAGCTTTCTTT
D: -; J: TRBJ2-1; size: few; V: TRBV7-9; CDR3: CASSTVGEQFF; DNA: TGTGCCAGCAGCACCGTGGGTGAGCAGTTCTTC
D: -; J: TRBJ1-1; size: -; V: TRBV10-2; CDR3: CASRQQGYNAEAFF; DNA: TGCGCCAGCCGGCAACAGGGTTATAATGCTGAAGCTTTCTTT
D: -; J: TRBJ1-1; size: few; V: TRBV20-1; CDR3: CSADTGSYTEAFF; DNA: TGCAGTGCGGATACAGGCTCGTACACTGAAGCTTTCTTT
D: TRBD1; J: TRBJ2-5; size: few; V: TRBV7-8; CDR3: CASTSGTGIQETQYF; DNA: TGTGCCAGCACGTCCGGGACAGGGATACAAGAGACCCAGTACTTC
D: -; J: TRBJ2-5; size: -; V: TRBV5-5; CDR3: CASSRTQETQYF; DNA: TGTGCCAGCAGCCGTACCCAAGAGACCCAGTACTTC
D: TRBD1; J: TRBJ1-1; size: many; V: TRBV4-2; CDR3: CASSQDRVSTEAFF; DNA: TGTGCCAGCAGCCAGGACAGGGTATCCACTGAAGCTTTCTTT
D: -; J: TRBJ1-2; size: -; V: TRBV30; CDR3: CAWSVLPAVGYTF; DNA: TGTGCCTGGAGTGTACTGCCGGCGGTTGGCTACACCTTC
D: -; J: TRBJ2-7; size: -; V: TRBV19; CDR3: CASSIGPFRSYEQYF; DNA: TGTGCCAGTAGTATAGGGCCGTTCCGCTCCTACGAGCAGTACTTC
D: -; J: TRBJ1-2; size: -; V: TRBV20-1; CDR3: CSVQAYGYTF; DNA: TGCAGTGTACAAGCCTATGGCTACACCTTC
D: -; J: TRBJ1-1; size: few; V: TRBV10-3; CDR3: CAISDSGTENTEAFF; DNA: TGTGCCATCAGTGATTCCGGGACGGAGAACACTGAAGCTTTCTTT
D: TRBD1; J: TRBJ2-7; size: -; V: TRBV20-1; CDR3: CSALDRDEQYF; DNA: TGCAGTGCCCTAGACAGGGACGAGCAGTACTTC
D: -; J: TRBJ2-1; size: many; V: TRBV12-3/TRBV12-4; CDR3: CASSRAGNEQFF; DNA: TGTGCCAGCAGTCGCGCAGGCAATGAGCAGTTCTTC
D: -; J: TRBJ1-1; size: few; V: TRBV7-2; CDR3: CASSLTSIPGEAFF; DNA: TGTGCCAGCAGCTTAACGAGTATTCCGGGGGAAGCTTTCTTT
D: -; J: TRBJ1-1; size: many; V: TRBV7-9; CDR3: CASSLSSVNTEAFF; DNA: TGTGCCAGCAGCTTATCCAGTGTGAACACTGAAGCTTTCTTT
D: -; J: TRBJ1-1; size: few; V: TRBV6-5; CDR3: CASSFREGGTEAFF; DNA: TGTGCCAGCAGTTTCAGGGAGGGGGGGACTGAAGCTTTCTTT